This TCR beta chain comes out of a study of control samples from healthy donors and cancer patients. Profiled with immunoSEQ multiplex PCR; TCRdb holds only in-frame clones, not every one. The repertoire holds tens of thousands of clones, with 87% as singletons. V lost 4 bases to trimming and J lost 2 bases, with 17 bases between them. Germline V gene lookup returns CDR1 GTSNPN and CDR2 SVGIG (reference sequence). This CDR3 contains 16 residues. The source of this sequence is a man aged 50 or older in good health. Sequencing was carried out using blood. V and J are TRBV30 and TRBJ1-4; D is possibly TRBD1 (6 bases). This CDR3 is CAWNAYSRGTNEKLFF. The CDR3 nucleotides are TGTGCCTGGAATGCCTATTCCAGGGGTACTAATGAAAAACTGTTTTTT.